This record covers a single TCR beta chain. Its antigen remains unknown. The beta constant-region primer was an equimolar mix of two oligonucleotides covering TRBC1 and TRBC2. Nested alpha and beta constant-region primers with the SP2 primer drove four PCR rounds on ligated cDNA. Ligation attached a single-stranded oligonucleotide with a 12-nucleotide UMI and the SP2 primer to the cDNA 3' end. MiXCR, applied by TCRdb to the UMI-ligation and nested PCR reads, yields one record per CDR3 protein. The sample holds fewer than 150,000 distinct CDR3 sequences, roughly a fifth seen once. The data belong to a study of naive and memory T cell subsets. General study points: A few larger clonotypes appeared in naive repertoires, especially CD8, possibly memory cells re-expressing CD45RA. In CD4 and CD8 cells, diversity dropped from naive through EMRA.

The CDR3 length is 13 residues. The germline gives CDR1 MNHEY, CDR2 SVGEGT. Trimming left V 8 bases short and J 2 bases short, with 13 bases between. The chain uses TRBV6-2 or TRBV6-3 and TRBJ2-7; no reliable D call. Sequencing was done on a sample of naive CD8+ T cells from blood. The clonotype originates from a human donor in good health. The CDR3 nucleotides are TGTGCCAGCGGGGTAGCTGAGCCCTACGAGCAGTACTTC. This encodes CASGVAEPYEQYF.